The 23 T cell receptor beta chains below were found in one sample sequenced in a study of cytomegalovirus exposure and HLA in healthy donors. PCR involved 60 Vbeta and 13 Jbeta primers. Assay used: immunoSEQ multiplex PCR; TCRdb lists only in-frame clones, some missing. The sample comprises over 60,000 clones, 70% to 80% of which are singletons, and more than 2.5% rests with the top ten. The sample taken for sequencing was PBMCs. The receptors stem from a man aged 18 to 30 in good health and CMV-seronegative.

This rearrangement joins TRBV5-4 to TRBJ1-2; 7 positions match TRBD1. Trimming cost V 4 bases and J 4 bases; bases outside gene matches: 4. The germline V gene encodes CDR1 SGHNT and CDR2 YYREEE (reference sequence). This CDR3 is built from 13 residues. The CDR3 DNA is TGTGCCAGCAGCGGGACAGCCGGCTATGGCTACACCTTC. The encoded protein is CASSGTAGYGYTF.

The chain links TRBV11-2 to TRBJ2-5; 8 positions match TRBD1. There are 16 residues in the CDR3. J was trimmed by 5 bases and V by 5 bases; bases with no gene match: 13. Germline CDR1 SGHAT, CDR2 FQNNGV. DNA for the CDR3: TGTGCCAGCAGCCCCCGGACAGGGAACGTTTGGGAGACCCAGTACTTC. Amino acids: CASSPRTGNVWETQYF.

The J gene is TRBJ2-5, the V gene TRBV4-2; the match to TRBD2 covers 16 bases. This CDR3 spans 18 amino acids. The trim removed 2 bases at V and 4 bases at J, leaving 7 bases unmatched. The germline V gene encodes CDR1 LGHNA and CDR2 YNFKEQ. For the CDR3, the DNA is TGTGCCAGCAGCCAAAGAGAGGGGACTAGCGGGGGGGGAGAGACCCAGTACTTC. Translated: CASSQREGTSGGGETQYF.

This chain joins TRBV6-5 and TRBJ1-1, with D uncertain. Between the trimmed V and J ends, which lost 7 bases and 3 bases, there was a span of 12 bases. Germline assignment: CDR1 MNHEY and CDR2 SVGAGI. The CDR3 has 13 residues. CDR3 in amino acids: CASMLGSHTEAFF. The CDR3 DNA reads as TGTGCCAGCATGCTTGGGAGCCACACTGAAGCTTTCTTT.

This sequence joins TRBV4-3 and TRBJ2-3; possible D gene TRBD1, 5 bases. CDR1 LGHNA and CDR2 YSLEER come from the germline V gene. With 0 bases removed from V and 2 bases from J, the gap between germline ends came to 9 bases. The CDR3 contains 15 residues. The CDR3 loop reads CASSQDQGNTDTQYF. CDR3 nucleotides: TGCGCCAGCAGCCAAGATCAGGGAAACACAGATACGCAGTATTTT.

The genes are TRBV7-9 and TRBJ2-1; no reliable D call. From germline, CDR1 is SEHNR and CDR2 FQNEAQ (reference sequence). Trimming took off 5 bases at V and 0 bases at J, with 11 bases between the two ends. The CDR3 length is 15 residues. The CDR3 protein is CASSPPGYSYNEQFF. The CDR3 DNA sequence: TGTGCCAGCAGCCCACCAGGCTACTCCTACAATGAGCAGTTCTTC.

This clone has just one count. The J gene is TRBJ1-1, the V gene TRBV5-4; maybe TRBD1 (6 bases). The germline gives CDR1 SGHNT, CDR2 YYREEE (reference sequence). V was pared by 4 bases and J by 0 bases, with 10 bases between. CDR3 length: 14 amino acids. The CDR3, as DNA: TGTGCCAGCAGCCTGGGGGCCCTGAACACTGAAGCTTTCTTT. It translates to CASSLGALNTEAFF.

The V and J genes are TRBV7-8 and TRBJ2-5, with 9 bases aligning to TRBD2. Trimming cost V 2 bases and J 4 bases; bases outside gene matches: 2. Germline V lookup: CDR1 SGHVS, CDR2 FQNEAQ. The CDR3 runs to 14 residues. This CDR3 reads CASSLSAGGETQYF. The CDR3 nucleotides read TGTGCCAGCAGCTTATCAGCGGGGGGAGAGACCCAGTACTTC.

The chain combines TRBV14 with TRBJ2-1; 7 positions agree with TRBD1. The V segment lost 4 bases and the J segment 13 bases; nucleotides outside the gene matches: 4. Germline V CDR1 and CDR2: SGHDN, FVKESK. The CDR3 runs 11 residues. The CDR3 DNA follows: TGTGCCAGCAGCCCCGGGACAGATCAGTTCTTC. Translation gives CASSPGTDQFF. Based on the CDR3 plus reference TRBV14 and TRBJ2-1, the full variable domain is EAGVTQFPSHSVIEKGQTVTLRCDPISGHDNLYWYRRVMGKEIKFLLHFVKESKQDESGMPNNRFLAERTGGTYSTLKVQPAELEDSGVYFCASSPGTDQFFGPGTRLTVL.

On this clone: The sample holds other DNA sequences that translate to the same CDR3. The CDR3 spells CASSQSGTGTYEQYF. The CDR3 region has the DNA TGTGCCAGCAGCCAAAGCGGGACAGGGACCTACGAGCAGTACTTC. The V and J genes are TRBV4-2 and TRBJ2-7, with 9 positions matching TRBD1. With 2 bases clipped from V and 2 bases from J, the junction kept 4 bases outside the gene matches. The CDR3 loop spans 15 amino acids. The V gene's germline CDR1 is LGHNA and CDR2 YNFKEQ.

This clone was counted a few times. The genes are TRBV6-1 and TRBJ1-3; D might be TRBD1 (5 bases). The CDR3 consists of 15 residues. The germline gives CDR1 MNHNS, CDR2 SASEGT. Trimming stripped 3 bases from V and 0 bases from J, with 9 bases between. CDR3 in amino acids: CASSDQGFSGNTIYF. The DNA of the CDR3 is TGTGCCAGCAGTGATCAGGGATTCTCTGGAAACACCATATATTTT.

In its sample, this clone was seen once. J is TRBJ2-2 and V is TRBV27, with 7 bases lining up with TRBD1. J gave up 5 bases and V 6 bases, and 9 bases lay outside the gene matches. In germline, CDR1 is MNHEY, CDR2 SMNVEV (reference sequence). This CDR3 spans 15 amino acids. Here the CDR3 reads CASRPGQAGTGELFF. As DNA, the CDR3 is TGTGCCAGCAGGCCCGGACAGGCTGGAACCGGGGAGCTGTTTTTT.

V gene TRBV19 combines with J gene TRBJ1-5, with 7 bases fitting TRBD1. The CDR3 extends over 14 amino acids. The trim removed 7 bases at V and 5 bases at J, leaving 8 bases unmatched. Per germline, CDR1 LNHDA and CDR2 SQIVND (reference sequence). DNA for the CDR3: TGTGCCAGTACCCCGACAGGGCGGGATCAGCCCCAGCATTTT. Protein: CASTPTGRDQPQHF.

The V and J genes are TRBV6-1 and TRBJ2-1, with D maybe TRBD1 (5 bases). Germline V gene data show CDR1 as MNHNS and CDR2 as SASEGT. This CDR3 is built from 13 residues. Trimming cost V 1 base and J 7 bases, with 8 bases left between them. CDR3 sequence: CASSEEGINEQFF. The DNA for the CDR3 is TGTGCCAGCAGTGAAGAGGGGATAAATGAGCAGTTCTTC.

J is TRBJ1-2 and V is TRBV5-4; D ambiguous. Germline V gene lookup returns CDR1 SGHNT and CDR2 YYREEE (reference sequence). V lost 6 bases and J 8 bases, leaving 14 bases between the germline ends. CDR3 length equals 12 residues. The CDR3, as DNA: TGTGCCAGCACCTCCGCCGGAGAGGGCTACACCTTC. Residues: CASTSAGEGYTF.

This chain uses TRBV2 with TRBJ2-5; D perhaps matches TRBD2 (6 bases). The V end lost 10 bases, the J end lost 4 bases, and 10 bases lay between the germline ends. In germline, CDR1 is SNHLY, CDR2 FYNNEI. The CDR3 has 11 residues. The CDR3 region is CATLAIETQYF. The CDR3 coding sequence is TGTGCCACCCTAGCGATAGAGACCCAGTACTTC. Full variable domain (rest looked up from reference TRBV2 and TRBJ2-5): EPEVTQTPSHQVTQMGQEVILRCVPISNHLYFYWYRQILGQKVEFLVSFYNNEISEKSEIFDDQFSVERPDGSNFTLKIRSTKLEDSAMYFCATLAIETQYFGPGTRLLVL.

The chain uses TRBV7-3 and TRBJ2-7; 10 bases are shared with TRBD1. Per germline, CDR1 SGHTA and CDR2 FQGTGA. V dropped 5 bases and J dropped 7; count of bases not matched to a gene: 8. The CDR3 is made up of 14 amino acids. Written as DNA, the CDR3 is TGTGCCAGCAGCCTTAAGAGGGACAGGGGAGAGCAGTACTTC. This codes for CASSLKRDRGEQYF.

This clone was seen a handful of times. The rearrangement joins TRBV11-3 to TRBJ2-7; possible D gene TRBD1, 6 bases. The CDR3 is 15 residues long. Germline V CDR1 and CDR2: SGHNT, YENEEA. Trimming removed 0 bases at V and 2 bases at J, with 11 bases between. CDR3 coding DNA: TGTGCCAGCAGCTTAGATGGGACAAACGCCTACGAGCAGTACTTC. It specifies CASSLDGTNAYEQYF.

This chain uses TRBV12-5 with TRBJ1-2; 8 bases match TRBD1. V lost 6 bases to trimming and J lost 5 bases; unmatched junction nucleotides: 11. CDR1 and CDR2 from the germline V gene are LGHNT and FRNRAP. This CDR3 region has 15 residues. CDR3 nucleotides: TGTGCTAGTGGCCCGTTCGACAGGGGAATGTATGGCTACACCTTC. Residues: CASGPFDRGMYGYTF.

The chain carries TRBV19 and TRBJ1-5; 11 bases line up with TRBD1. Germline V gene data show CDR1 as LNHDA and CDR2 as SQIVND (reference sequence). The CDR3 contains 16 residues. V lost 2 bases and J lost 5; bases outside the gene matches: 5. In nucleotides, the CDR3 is TGTGCCAGTAGTATACGAGGACAGGGGGCTTATCAGCCCCAGCATTTT. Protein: CASSIRGQGAYQPQHF.

The CDR3 nucleotides are TGTGCCAGCAGTGCGGGGGGGGCAGGGGATACCGGGGAGCTGTTTTTT. Protein: CASSAGGAGDTGELFF. The V and J genes are TRBV25-1 and TRBJ2-2, with 8 positions matching TRBD2. The CDR3 contains 16 residues. Trimming removed 4 bases from V and 5 bases from J; junction bases left unmatched: 9. Germline V gene sequence: CDR1 MGHDK, CDR2 SYGVNS.

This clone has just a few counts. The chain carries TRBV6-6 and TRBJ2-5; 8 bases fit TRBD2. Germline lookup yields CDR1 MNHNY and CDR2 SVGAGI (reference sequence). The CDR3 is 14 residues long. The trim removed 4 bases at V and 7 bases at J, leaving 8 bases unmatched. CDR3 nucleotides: TGTGCCAGCAGTTTACCCGGGGGGGGAACGACCCAGTACTTC. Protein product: CASSLPGGGTTQYF.

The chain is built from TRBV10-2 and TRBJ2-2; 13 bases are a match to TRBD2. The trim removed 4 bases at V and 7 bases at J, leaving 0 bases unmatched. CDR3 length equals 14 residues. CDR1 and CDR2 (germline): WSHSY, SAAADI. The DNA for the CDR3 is TGCGCCAGCAGTGGACTAGCGGGGGGCGGGGAGCTGTTTTTT. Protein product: CASSGLAGGGELFF.